The clone carrying this TCR beta chain appeared a few times. Participants classified as exposed had met a COVID-19 case within 2 weeks before study entry. This CDR3 is built from 15 residues. The germline V gene encodes CDR1 SGHTA and CDR2 FQGNSA. The V segment lost 5 bases and the J segment 8 bases; nucleotides outside the gene matches: 7. These data belong to a study of blood T cell repertoires in COVID-19. Profiled with immunoSEQ multiplex PCR; TCRdb holds only in-frame clones, not every one. The table records about 300,000 clones, about 85% of them present only once. The sequenced material came from PBMCs or T cells enriched from blood (not recorded which). The source is a woman aged 30 to 39 who had been exposed to COVID-19. This chain links TRBV7-2 with TRBJ1-3, with 12 bases identical to TRBD1. DNA of the CDR3: TGTGCCAGCAGCCCGGGACAGGGGGCGGTTGACACCATATATTTT. Its translation is CASSPGQGAVDTIYF. The full variable domain, completed using reference TRBV7-2 and TRBJ1-3, is GAGVSQSPSNKVTEKGKDVELRCDPISGHTALYWYRQSLGQGLEFLIYFQGNSAPDKSGLPSDRFSAERTGGSVSTLTIQRTQQEDSAVYLCASSPGQGAVDTIYFGEGSWLTVV.